These T cell receptor beta chains were read from a single sample in a study of shared clonotypes between healthy human individuals. Generated by immunoSEQ multiplex PCR, the TCRdb table keeps only in-frame clones and is missing some. The sample has some 2,500,000 clones; over 85% are singletons. Sample: naive CD4+ T cells from PBMCs. These receptors came from a man aged 18 to 29 in good health. Some clones in this sample may be carry-over from other donors' samples. CDR3s include the opening cysteine and the closing phenylalanine or tryptophan. D genes are given only for firm matches. The size entry is marked missing in some rows and otherwise reads once, few, many or a size class.

j_call cdr3_length clone_size v_call d_call cdr3_nt cdr3_aa
TRBJ1-4 14 NA TRBV5-1 NA TGCGCCAGCAGCTTGTCCGGGACAAATGAAAAACTGTTTTTT CASSLSGTNEKLFF
TRBJ2-3 18 once TRBV4-1 NA TGCGCCAGCAGCCAAGATCGCTCCCGGGGTGCAGAGGCAGATACGCAGTATTTT CASSQDRSRGAEADTQYF
TRBJ2-5 15 NA TRBV9 NA TGTGCCAGCAGCGTCGGACGTAGGGGTTGGGAGACCCAGTACTTC CASSVGRRGWETQYF
TRBJ1-1 14 NA TRBV18 TRBD1 TGTGCCAGCTCACGGGACAGGGGGAACACTGAAGCTTTCTTT CASSRDRGNTEAFF
TRBJ2-1 15 NA TRBV6-5 TRBD2 TGTGCCAGCAGTCGACTAGCGGGAGGATACAATGAGCAGTTCTTC CASSRLAGGYNEQFF
TRBJ1-2 13 once TRBV5-8 TRBD1 TGTGCCAGCAGCCGGGACAGGGGTTATGGCTACACCTTC CASSRDRGYGYTF
TRBJ1-5 16 NA TRBV4-3 NA TGCGCCAGCAGCCAAGAATATCCGAGGATAAATCAGCCCCAGCATTTT CASSQEYPRINQPQHF
TRBJ2-2 16 NA TRBV18 TRBD1 TGTGCCAGCTCACCGGGACAGGGCGCGAACACCGGGGAGCTGTTTTTT CASSPGQGANTGELFF
TRBJ1-2 11 NA TRBV27 NA TGTGCCAGCCGCAGCATGGGTGGCTACACCTTC CASRSMGGYTF
TRBJ1-4 14 NA TRBV29-1 TRBD1 TGCAGCGTTGCGGTTGGGACAGGCGACGAAAAACTGTTTTTT CSVAVGTGDEKLFF
TRBJ1-5 13 few TRBV6-6 NA TGTGCCAGCACCTACGGGCGGACCGGGGCCCAGCATTTT CASTYGRTGAQHF
TRBJ2-3 14 NA TRBV15 NA TGTGCCACCAGCCCTCTCAGGGGCGCAGATACGCAGTATTTT CATSPLRGADTQYF
TRBJ1-1 15 NA TRBV6-5 NA TGTGCCAGCAGTCGACGCAGGGCCTCGAACACTGAAGCTTTCTTT CASSRRRASNTEAFF
TRBJ1-4 15 NA TRBV25-1 NA TGTGCCAGCAGTGAAGACCGGGGATTTAATGAAAAACTGTTTTTT CASSEDRGFNEKLFF
TRBJ1-5 16 NA TRBV6-6 NA TGTGCCAGCAGTTACCTGGATACGTTTGGCAATCAGCCCCAGCATTTT CASSYLDTFGNQPQHF
TRBJ2-2 14 once TRBV7-6 NA TGTGCCAGCACCGTTATCAGTGGCACCGGGGAGCTGTTTTTT CASTVISGTGELFF